This T cell receptor (beta chain) was captured by sequencing in a study of OX40 agonist ivuxolimab in advanced cancers. The overall study: Checkpoint inhibitors had been given previously to over 30% of patients. Partial responses were achieved by three patients, one with hepatocellular carcinoma and two with cutaneous melanoma. Study-level results: Certain nonresponders likewise exhibited a low normalized T-cell clonal expansion. More expanded clones were found, on average, in CD8+ than in CD4+ T cells.

TCRdb keeps only in-frame clones here, not all; method: immunoSEQ multiplex PCR. The table shows tens of thousands of clones, with around 82% occurring only once. A word on this clone: Antigen specificity is unknown.

The source of this sequence is an adult with an advanced solid tumor such as melanoma, head and neck, liver or kidney cancer. Material: CD4+ or CD8+ T cells sorted from blood, obtained in a trial of the OX40 agonist ivuxolimab.

The CDR3 here is CAISAVTNEKLFF. Here the CDR3 DNA reads TGTGCCATCAGTGCTGTGACTAATGAAAAACTGTTTTTT. The gene calls are TRBV10-3 and TRBJ1-4; no firm D call. Germline V lookup: CDR1 ENHRY, CDR2 SYGVKD. The CDR3 is 13 residues long. V lost 4 bases and J lost 2, with 5 bases in between.